This T cell receptor beta chain was recovered during a study of post-analysis software for immune sequencing data. Unique molecular identifiers were built into the TCR beta cDNA libraries. cDNA molecules numbering about 470,000 came from approximately 0.91 to 9.4 million T cells. Using its own MiXCR run on the PCR reads, TCRdb lists one record per CDR3 protein. The sample holds about 680,000 distinct CDR3 sequences; approximately 59% are singletons and the top ten take 11%. The study, taken as a whole, reports: When compared against controls, multiple sclerosis patients showed significantly lower normalized Chao1 diversity. There were five TRBV segments more frequent in patients than controls, and TRBV5-6, TRBV5-1 and TRBV20-1 were among them.

On this clonotype: Its antigen is not known.

Germline V lookup: CDR1 SQVTM, CDR2 ANQGSEA. The ends were cut back, 7 bases at V and 4 bases at J, with 11 bases in the middle. The CDR3 has 11 amino acids. The gene calls are TRBV29-1 and TRBJ2-7; tentative D call: TRBD1 (6 bases). Source material: blood. The sequence was collected from a girl aged 2-10 years with multiple sclerosis. CDR3 bases: TGCAGCGCTACGGACAGTTACGAGCAGTACTTC. It translates to CSATDSYEQYF.